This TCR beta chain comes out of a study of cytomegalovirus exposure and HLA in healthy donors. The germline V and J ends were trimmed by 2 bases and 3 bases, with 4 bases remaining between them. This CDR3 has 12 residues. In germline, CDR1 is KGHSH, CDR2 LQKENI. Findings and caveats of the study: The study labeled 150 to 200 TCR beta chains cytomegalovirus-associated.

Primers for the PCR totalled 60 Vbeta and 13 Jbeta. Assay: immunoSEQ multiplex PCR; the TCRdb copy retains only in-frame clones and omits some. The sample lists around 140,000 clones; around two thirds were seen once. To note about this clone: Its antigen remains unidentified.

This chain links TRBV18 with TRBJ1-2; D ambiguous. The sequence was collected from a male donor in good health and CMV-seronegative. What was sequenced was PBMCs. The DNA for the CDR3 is TGTGCCAGCTCACCATTATACTATGGCTACACCTTC. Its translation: CASSPLYYGYTF.